The text below deals with one T cell receptor (beta chain). This specimen belongs to a study of control samples from healthy donors and cancer patients. After removal of 6 bases from V and 6 bases from J, the junction contained 1 base not matched to a gene. The CDR3 is made up of 13 amino acids. Germline CDR1 MNHEY, CDR2 SVGAGI. Clones were read by immunoSEQ multiplex PCR, and TCRdb kept only the in-frame ones, dropping some. This table holds roughly 88,000 clones, roughly nine tenths found once. V usage is TRBV6-5 and J usage is TRBJ1-6, with 8 bases identical to TRBD1. The sequence came from a woman in her 30s in good health. The specimen sequenced was blood. CDR3 amino acids: CASRDRVNSPLHF. CDR3 DNA sequence: TGTGCCAGCAGGGACAGGGTTAATTCACCCCTCCACTTT.